A single sample gave rise to the 30 T cell receptor beta chains below, sequenced in a study of vaccination effects on CD4 cells after COVID-19. Only in-frame clones appear in the TCRdb table, and some are missing; sequencing was by immunoSEQ multiplex PCR. Here the sample spans about 24,000 clones, 81% being singletons. What these receptors recognize is not known. Peptide-pool stimulation followed by sequencing identified expanded antigen-specific CD4+ clonotypes in the ViraFEST assay. An approximately ten-day culture period preceded the isolation of CD4+ T cells. Each participant was given two doses of one vaccine (BNT162b2 or mRNA-1273). This material consisted of CD4+ T cells from PBMCs cultured with SARS-CoV-2 spike peptides, taken after COVID-19 vaccination. The receptors come from a human donor who received a COVID-19 vaccine. Some clones in this sample may be carry-over from other donors' samples.

In DNA, the CDR3 is TGTGCCAGCAGCACCGGTGGGGCGGTGACGGCCTACAATGAGCAGTTCTTC. This gives the protein CASSTGGAVTAYNEQFF. This chain joins TRBV5-6 and TRBJ2-1; D might be TRBD1 (5 bases). V lost 4 bases and J lost 2, with 19 bases in between. The CDR3 has 17 residues. CDR1 and CDR2 (germline): SGHDT, YYEEEE.

This clone has only one observation. The rearrangement links TRBV7-2 to TRBJ2-2; D may be TRBD1 or TRBD2 (6 bases each). In germline, CDR1 is SGHTA, CDR2 FQGNSA. V dropped 6 bases and J dropped 0 bases, with 8 bases sitting between them. This CDR3 is 14 amino acids long. The CDR3 nucleotides read TGTGCCAGCAGACGGGGGCCGAACACCGGGGAGCTGTTTTTT. Translation: CASRRGPNTGELFF.

The CDR3 protein is CASSQAHENTGNYGYTF. Here the CDR3 DNA reads TGTGCCAGCAGCCAAGCGCATGAAAACACAGGCAACTATGGCTACACCTTC. The chain has TRBV3-1 (or the pseudogene TRBV3-2) and TRBJ1-2, with D possibly TRBD1 on 5 matching bases. The germline V and J ends were trimmed by 1 base and 2 bases, with 17 bases remaining between them. This CDR3 contains 17 residues. In germline, CDR1 is LGHDT, CDR2 YNNKEL (reference sequence).

The chain has TRBV4-1 and TRBJ2-1, with a weak D call TRBD1 (6 bases). Germline V gives CDR1 MGHRA, CDR2 YSYEKL. With 1 base removed from V and 14 bases from J, the gap between germline ends came to 15 bases. This CDR3 spans 13 amino acids. This CDR3 reads CASSQAVGALKFF. CDR3 sequence (DNA): TGCGCCAGCAGCCAAGCCGTGGGGGCCCTTAAGTTCTTC.

This chain links TRBV7-3 with TRBJ2-3; D tentatively fits TRBD1 or TRBD2 (6 bases each). Germline V CDR1 and CDR2: SGHTA, FQGTGA. The CDR3 spans 17 residues. V was shortened by 2 bases and J by 4 bases, with 19 bases between the two germline ends. The CDR3, as DNA: TGTGCCAGCAGCTTAGGGTTAGTCGGGGGCCCCGCAGATACGCAGTATTTT. Amino acid sequence: CASSLGLVGGPADTQYF.

The V and J genes are TRBV7-9 and TRBJ1-2; the D is unclear. Germline V CDR1 and CDR2: SEHNR, FQNEAQ (reference sequence). This CDR3 has 15 residues. V dropped 4 bases and J dropped 4 bases, with 16 bases sitting between them. CDR3 sequence reads: CASSSLVPGSYGYTF. CDR3 in DNA: TGTGCCAGCAGCTCTCTTGTGCCGGGTTCCTATGGCTACACCTTC.

The chain employs TRBV5-1 and TRBJ2-3, with D unresolved. Trimming removed 1 base from V and 0 bases from J, with 3 bases in between. This CDR3 contains 13 residues. The germline V gene encodes CDR1 SGHRS and CDR2 YFSETQ. CDR3 DNA sequence: TGCGCCAGCAGCTTGACTAGCACAGATACGCAGTATTTT. Amino acid sequence: CASSLTSTDTQYF.

The chain joins TRBV5-1 to TRBJ2-2, with 7 bases lining up with TRBD1. V lost 3 bases, J lost 4 bases, and 6 bases stayed unmatched. Germline CDR1 reads SGHRS; CDR2 reads YFSETQ. The CDR3 totals 15 residues. CDR3 protein: CASSSPGQITGELFF. The CDR3 coding sequence is TGCGCCAGCAGCTCCCCGGGACAGATCACCGGGGAGCTGTTTTTT.

V is TRBV27 and J is TRBJ2-2; D remains unclear. Deletions cut 6 bases from V and 8 bases from J, with 10 bases between. From germline, CDR1 is MNHEY and CDR2 SMNVEV (reference sequence). This CDR3 is built from 12 residues. The DNA of the CDR3 is TGTGCCAGCAGCCTTATCGGGGGGGAGCTGTTTTTT. Its translation is CASSLIGGELFF.

CDR3 protein: CAISGRLDGDYGYTF. The CDR3, as DNA: TGTGCCATCAGTGGCAGACTAGACGGAGACTATGGCTACACCTTC. The chain recombines TRBV10-3 with TRBJ1-2; no reliable D call. Germline CDR1 reads ENHRY; CDR2 reads SYGVKD. The V gene lost 4 bases and the J gene lost 3 bases, with 15 bases spanning the gap. The CDR3 spans 15 residues.

In this sample, this clone turned up a few times. V gene TRBV5-6 combines with J gene TRBJ1-5; TRBD1 agrees at 9 bases. The CDR3 sequence is 17 residues long. Germline CDR1 reads SGHDT; CDR2 reads YYEEEE. V shed 4 bases and J 2 bases; nucleotides not matched to a gene: 10. CDR3 protein: CASSLEQGARGNQPQHF. The CDR3 region has the DNA TGTGCCAGCAGCCTCGAACAGGGGGCCAGGGGCAATCAGCCCCAGCATTTT. Supplemented by reference TRBV5-6 and TRBJ1-5, the full variable domain reads DAGVTQSPTHLIKTRGQQVTLRCSPKSGHDTVSWYQQALGQGPQFIFQYYEEEERQRGNFPDRFSGHQFPNYSSELNVNALLLGDSALYLCASSLEQGARGNQPQHFGDGTRLSIL.

V usage is TRBV6-1 and J usage is TRBJ2-5; D gene ambiguous. The CDR3 length is 14 residues. Trimming pared 3 bases from V and 5 bases from J, leaving 13 bases between. CDR1 and CDR2 from the germline V gene are MNHNS and SASEGT. This CDR3 reads CASSEAQARETQYF. CDR3 nucleotides: TGTGCCAGCAGTGAGGCACAAGCCCGGGAGACCCAGTACTTC.

This chain connects TRBV6-6 to TRBJ1-5; 7 positions match TRBD1. There are 14 residues in the CDR3. Germline V gene lookup returns CDR1 MNHNY and CDR2 SVGAGI (reference sequence). V lost 4 bases, J lost 3 bases, and 3 bases stayed unmatched. Here the CDR3 reads CASSSGQPNQPQHF. DNA of the CDR3: TGTGCCAGCAGTTCGGGACAGCCCAATCAGCCCCAGCATTTT.

The chain uses TRBV20-1 and TRBJ2-5; D gene unclear. With 2 bases removed from V and 4 bases from J, the gap between germline ends came to 2 bases. The germline V gene has CDR1 DFQATT and CDR2 SNEGSKA (reference sequence). The CDR3 extends over 10 amino acids. CDR3 nucleotides: TGCAGTGCTAGACGAGAGACCCAGTACTTC. Protein: CSARRETQYF.

The V and J genes are TRBV4-1 and TRBJ1-4; D might be TRBD1 (6 bases). The V end lost 0 bases, the J end lost 5 bases, and 16 bases lay between the germline ends. The CDR3 runs 17 residues. Germline CDR1 is MGHRA and CDR2 is YSYEKL. The CDR3 is CASSQERVGGLNEKLFF. The CDR3 DNA reads as TGCGCCAGCAGCCAAGAGAGGGTCGGGGGCCTGAATGAAAAACTGTTTTTT.

J is TRBJ1-5 and V is TRBV6-2 or TRBV6-3, with 8 positions matching TRBD1. The CDR3 is 15 residues long. The ends lost 6 bases at V and 6 bases at J; junction bases unmatched: 10. In germline, CDR1 is MNHEY, CDR2 SVGEGT. This CDR3 is CASSRGTGTTQPQHF. The CDR3 coding sequence is TGTGCCAGCAGCAGGGGGACAGGCACAACTCAGCCCCAGCATTTT.

The chain combines TRBV18 with TRBJ1-1, with 9 bases fitting TRBD1. V dropped 4 bases and J dropped 0; count of bases not matched to a gene: 3. Germline lookup yields CDR1 KGHSH and CDR2 LQKENI. The length of the CDR3 is 15 residues. CDR3: CASSHGQGLNTEAFF. The CDR3 DNA reads as TGTGCCAGCTCACACGGACAGGGGCTGAACACTGAAGCTTTCTTT.

The chain recombines TRBV10-1 with TRBJ2-2; TRBD2 matches at 8 bases. The CDR3 has 16 amino acids. V was pared by 11 bases and J by 2 bases, with 13 bases of the junction left unmatched. The V gene's germline CDR1 is WNHNN and CDR2 SYGVQD (reference sequence). The CDR3 here is CAVSRTSGGNTGELFF. CDR3 bases: TGCGCCGTTTCCCGAACCAGCGGGGGAAACACCGGGGAGCTGTTTTTT.

The rearrangement joins TRBV27 to TRBJ2-3, with D maybe TRBD2 (6 bases). The CDR3 runs to 13 residues. Germline V gene lookup returns CDR1 MNHEY and CDR2 SMNVEV (reference sequence). Trimming left V 7 bases short and J 5 bases short, with 13 bases between. The CDR3, as DNA: TGTGCCAGCACCCCCCGGCGGGAAGATACGCAGTATTTT. This gives the protein CASTPRREDTQYF.

The chain employs TRBV28 and TRBJ1-3; perhaps TRBD1 as D (6 bases). V lost 6 bases and J lost 0, with 24 bases in between. The length of the CDR3 is 19 residues. Looked up from germline, CDR1 is MDHEN and CDR2 is SYDVKM. As DNA, the CDR3 is TGTGCCAGCAGCTCTCAGGGGCCCGTCTCCGTTAGCTCTGGAAACACCATATATTTT. It codes for CASSSQGPVSVSSGNTIYF.

The chain recombines TRBV7-2 with TRBJ1-4, with 8 bases lining up with TRBD1. This CDR3 region has 15 residues. Germline-derived CDR1 and CDR2 are SGHTA and FQGNSA. V shed 2 bases and J 5 bases; nucleotides not matched to a gene: 4. The CDR3 region has the DNA TGTGCCAGCAGCTTACGACAGGGGTTAAATGAAAAACTGTTTTTT. Translation gives CASSLRQGLNEKLFF.

CDR3 loop: CASRWDRGETQYF. CDR3 DNA sequence: TGTGCCAGCAGGTGGGACAGGGGAGAGACCCAGTACTTC. The V and J genes are TRBV3-1 (or the pseudogene TRBV3-2) and TRBJ2-5; 10 nucleotides agree with TRBD1. The V and J ends lost 6 bases and 4 bases, in that order; junction bases with no gene match: 2. The germline gives CDR1 LGHDT, CDR2 YNNKEL (reference sequence). The CDR3 spans 13 residues.

V is TRBV5-1 and J is TRBJ2-5; 8 bases line up with TRBD2. V was pared by 5 bases and J by 5 bases, with 8 bases of the junction left unmatched. The CDR3 has 14 residues. Germline V CDR1 and CDR2: SGHRS, YFSETQ. The CDR3 reads CASSRGGSGETQYF. In DNA form, the CDR3 reads TGCGCCAGCAGTCGGGGGGGGTCCGGTGAGACCCAGTACTTC.

This rearrangement joins TRBV5-1 to TRBJ2-1, with D possibly called TRBD1 or TRBD2 (5 bases each). V was shortened by 3 bases and J by 12 bases, with 16 bases between the two germline ends. CDR1 SGHRS and CDR2 YFSETQ come from the germline V gene. This CDR3 is built from 13 residues. Written as DNA, the CDR3 is TGCGCCAGCAGCTACGACGGGGCCGCTCCGCAGTTCTTC. The encoded protein is CASSYDGAAPQFF.

This sequence joins TRBV2 and TRBJ1-4, with unresolved D. Germline V gene lookup returns CDR1 SNHLY and CDR2 FYNNEI. With 5 bases removed from V and 4 bases from J, the gap between germline ends came to 14 bases. CDR3 size: 15 residues. The CDR3 reads CASSPPATYNEKLFF. Here the CDR3 DNA reads TGTGCCAGCAGTCCTCCGGCCACCTATAATGAAAAACTGTTTTTT.

The V and J genes are TRBV30 and TRBJ2-1; the D is unclear. Trimming pared 3 bases from V and 4 bases from J, leaving 10 bases between. From germline, CDR1 is GTSNPN and CDR2 SVGIG (reference sequence). The CDR3 runs to 13 residues. The CDR3 protein is CAWRRDLYNEQFF. In DNA form, the CDR3 reads TGTGCCTGGAGAAGGGATCTTTACAATGAGCAGTTCTTC.

This rearrangement joins TRBV10-1 to TRBJ2-1, with 8 bases identical to TRBD2. V lost 3 bases to trimming and J lost 2 bases; unmatched junction nucleotides: 3. Germline V gene sequence: CDR1 WNHNN, CDR2 SYGVQD (reference sequence). This CDR3 comprises 15 residues. For the CDR3, the DNA is TGCGCCAGCAGTGATGGTAGCGGGGCCTACAATGAGCAGTTCTTC. Translated: CASSDGSGAYNEQFF.

The chain employs TRBV5-1 and TRBJ1-1; 8 bases are a match to TRBD1. Germline V gives CDR1 SGHRS, CDR2 YFSETQ. The V segment lost 5 bases and the J segment 1 base; nucleotides outside the gene matches: 7. The length of the CDR3 is 15 residues. The CDR3 region is CASRIGDRTNTEAFF. The CDR3 DNA reads as TGCGCCAGCAGGATAGGGGACAGGACGAACACTGAAGCTTTCTTT.

This clone was detected only a few times. The chain recombines TRBV9 with TRBJ2-3; maybe TRBD1 (5 bases). CDR1 and CDR2 (germline): SGDLS, YYNGEE. The CDR3 extends over 15 amino acids. Deletions cut 0 bases from V and 2 bases from J, with 10 bases between. Written as DNA, the CDR3 is TGTGCCAGCAGCGTAGCAGGGCGTTTCACAGATACGCAGTATTTT. Amino acids: CASSVAGRFTDTQYF.

This sequence joins TRBV7-3 and TRBJ1-1, with D perhaps matching TRBD1 (5 bases). V lost 0 bases and J 1 base, leaving 9 bases between the germline ends. In germline, CDR1 is SGHTA, CDR2 FQGTGA. The CDR3 is 15 residues long. In DNA, the CDR3 is TGTGCCAGCAGCTTAACCCCCGGGGGGAACACTGAAGCTTTCTTT. This codes for CASSLTPGGNTEAFF.